The rows below give T cell receptor beta chains drawn from one sample of a study of CDR3 diversity in severe acne. TCRdb re-derived calls from the PCR reads in MiXCR, one entry per CDR3 protein. The sample consists of approximately 97,000 distinct CDR3 sequences, 51% of them appearing once. Sequencing used blood. Receptors originate from a male donor with acne. Each CDR3 is given with its conserved first and last residue. D genes are given only for firm matches. Not every row has a clone size; where given, it reads once, few, many or a size class.

V: TRBV7-2
J: TRBJ1-2
D: NA
size: many
DNA: TGTGCCAGCAGCCCCGGGGGGGTCTATGGCTACACCTTC
CDR3: CASSPGGVYGYTF

V: TRBV7-3
J: TRBJ2-1
D: NA
size: many
DNA: TGTGCCAGCAGCAGCGGGTGGGGGGAATCCAATGAGCAGTTCTTC
CDR3: CASSSGWGESNEQFF

V: TRBV28
J: TRBJ2-3
D: TRBD2
size: NA
DNA: TGTGCCAGCAGTTCAGGGACTAGCGGGAGGGCCGCGACAGATACGCAGTATTTT
CDR3: CASSSGTSGRAATDTQYF

V: TRBV11-2
J: TRBJ1-2
D: TRBD1
size: NA
DNA: TGTGCCAGCAGCTCTTTTCAACACCGGGACAGGACTAACTATGGCTACACCTTC
CDR3: CASSSFQHRDRTNYGYTF

V: TRBV11-2
J: TRBJ1-1
D: NA
size: few
DNA: TGTGCCAGCAGCTCCCCTGTCCCTGAAGCTTTCTTT
CDR3: CASSSPVPEAFF

V: TRBV11-2
J: TRBJ2-2
D: NA
size: few
DNA: TGTGCCAGCAGCTTAATAGAGCAGGGAGCCACCGGGGAGCTGTTTTTT
CDR3: CASSLIEQGATGELFF

V: TRBV24-1
J: TRBJ2-5
D: TRBD1
size: once
DNA: TGTGCCACCAGTGATTACCGGACAGGGAAAGAGACCCAGTACTTC
CDR3: CATSDYRTGKETQYF

V: TRBV29-1
J: TRBJ1-4
D: NA
size: NA
DNA: TGCAGCGTTGAAAAAGGTTCCGGGAAAAATGAAAAACTGTTTTTT
CDR3: CSVEKGSGKNEKLFF

V: TRBV24-1
J: TRBJ2-5
D: NA
size: NA
DNA: TGTGCCACCAGTCACGACAGTCAAGAGACCCAGTACTTC
CDR3: CATSHDSQETQYF

V: TRBV20-1
J: TRBJ2-1
D: NA
size: many
DNA: TGCAGTGCTCACGCCGTTGGGGTTTACAATGAGCAGTTCTTC
CDR3: CSAHAVGVYNEQFF

V: TRBV7-3
J: TRBJ2-1
D: NA
size: once
DNA: TGTGCCAGCAGCCAAGAACGGGGGGCGTACAATGAGCAGTTCTTC
CDR3: CASSQERGAYNEQFF

V: TRBV2
J: TRBJ2-6
D: NA
size: many
DNA: TGTGCCAGCAGTGGACAGGCTGGGGCCAACGTCCTGACTTTC
CDR3: CASSGQAGANVLTF

V: TRBV7-6
J: TRBJ2-5
D: TRBD2
size: few
DNA: TGTGCCAGCAGCTTACGACTAGCGGGAGAGACCCAGTACTTC
CDR3: CASSLRLAGETQYF

V: TRBV5-5
J: TRBJ2-5
D: NA
size: many
DNA: TGTGCCAGCAGCTTGTATTTGTTTCAAGAGACCCAGTACTTC
CDR3: CASSLYLFQETQYF

V: TRBV29-1
J: TRBJ2-7
D: TRBD2
size: NA
DNA: TGCAGCGTTGTTGAGGGACTAGCGGGGCTCTCCTACGAGCAGTACTTC
CDR3: CSVVEGLAGLSYEQYF

V: TRBV9
J: TRBJ1-1
D: TRBD1
size: NA
DNA: TGCGCCAGCAGCTTACGGCAGGGGGCTGAGACTTTCTTT
CDR3: CASSLRQGAETFF

V: TRBV9
J: TRBJ2-7
D: TRBD2
size: few
DNA: TGTGCCAGCTCACCGGGACTAGCGGGAGGGCTCTCCTACGAGCAGTACTTC
CDR3: CASSPGLAGGLSYEQYF

V: TRBV24-1
J: TRBJ2-1
D: TRBD2
size: many
DNA: TGTGCCACCAGTGACACTAGCGGGAGTGGCCCCTACAATGAGCAGTTCTTC
CDR3: CATSDTSGSGPYNEQFF

V: TRBV28
J: TRBJ2-3
D: NA
size: NA
DNA: TGTGCCAGCAGCGTTCAGCAGCCAGATATGCAGTATTTT
CDR3: CASSVQQPDMQYF

V: TRBV7-2
J: TRBJ2-1
D: TRBD2
size: NA
DNA: TGTGCCAGCAGCGAACCGGGACTAAGAGATGAGCAGTTCTTC
CDR3: CASSEPGLRDEQFF

V: TRBV29-1
J: TRBJ1-1
D: NA
size: NA
DNA: TGCAGCGTGGCGTTGGGGGAAGGCACTGAAGCTTTCTTT
CDR3: CSVALGEGTEAFF

V: TRBV25-1
J: TRBJ2-6
D: NA
size: NA
DNA: TGTGCCAGCAGTAGACCGAGCTCTGGGGCCAACGTCCTGACTTTC
CDR3: CASSRPSSGANVLTF

V: TRBV20-1
J: TRBJ2-7
D: TRBD2
size: few
DNA: TGCAGTGCTAGGACCGCCGGGACTAGCGGGTCCTACGAGCAGTACTTC
CDR3: CSARTAGTSGSYEQYF

V: TRBV6-5
J: TRBJ2-1
D: TRBD1
size: NA
DNA: TGTGCCAGCAACCCCCCGGGACAGGGGTGGGATGAGCAGTTCTTC
CDR3: CASNPPGQGWDEQFF

V: TRBV24-1
J: TRBJ1-1
D: NA
size: NA
DNA: TGTGCCACCAGGGGAGGGGAGAACACTGAAGCTTTCTTT
CDR3: CATRGGENTEAFF

V: TRBV4-3
J: TRBJ1-4
D: NA
size: NA
DNA: TGCGCCAGCAGCCGGAATAATGAAAAACTGTTTTTT
CDR3: CASSRNNEKLFF

V: TRBV10-2
J: TRBJ2-5
D: NA
size: few
DNA: TGCGCCAGCAGTGAGTATGGCTCGCAAGAGACCCAGTACTTC
CDR3: CASSEYGSQETQYF

V: TRBV25-1
J: TRBJ1-4
D: NA
size: once
DNA: TGTGCCAGCATTGACAGGTTGGATGAAAAACTGTTTTTT
CDR3: CASIDRLDEKLFF

V: TRBV19
J: TRBJ1-2
D: NA
size: many
DNA: TGTGCCAGTTCGGGCCTTAACTATGGCTACACCTTC
CDR3: CASSGLNYGYTF

V: TRBV27
J: TRBJ2-3
D: TRBD2
size: NA
DNA: TGTGCCAGCAGTTTCTTAGCGGGAGGGAGCACAGATACGCAGTATTTT
CDR3: CASSFLAGGSTDTQYF

V: TRBV29-1
J: TRBJ2-7
D: TRBD1
size: once
DNA: TGCAGCGTTAGGACAGGGAATAAAAAGCAGTACTTC
CDR3: CSVRTGNKKQYF

V: TRBV5-5
J: TRBJ1-2
D: NA
size: many
DNA: TGTGCCAGCAGCCTCGCGGGGACTAACTATGGCTACACCTTC
CDR3: CASSLAGTNYGYTF

V: TRBV19
J: TRBJ2-1
D: TRBD1
size: NA
DNA: TGTGCCAGTAGTCAGGCACAGGGGGCGAGGAGCAATGAGCAGTTCTTC
CDR3: CASSQAQGARSNEQFF

V: TRBV20-1
J: TRBJ2-5
D: TRBD1
size: medium-sized
DNA: TGCAGTGCTATAGGGGGGACAGGGAGGCCGGAGACCCAGTACTTC
CDR3: CSAIGGTGRPETQYF

V: TRBV7-8
J: TRBJ2-7
D: NA
size: NA
DNA: TGTGCCAGCAGCTTAGGGGCGGGTCCCACCTACGAGCAGTACTTC
CDR3: CASSLGAGPTYEQYF

V: TRBV12-3/TRBV12-4
J: TRBJ2-2
D: NA
size: many
DNA: TGTGCCAGCAGTTTAGTCGGTGGCGGGGAGCTGTTTTTT
CDR3: CASSLVGGGELFF

V: TRBV6-5
J: TRBJ2-1
D: NA
size: NA
DNA: TGTGCCAGCGGGTTTTATAAGGGTCCCAATGAGCAGTTCTTC
CDR3: CASGFYKGPNEQFF

V: TRBV20-1
J: TRBJ2-7
D: NA
size: few
DNA: TGCAGTGCTAGAGACAGTTTCACCGGGGAGCAGTACTTC
CDR3: CSARDSFTGEQYF

V: TRBV5-1
J: TRBJ2-7
D: NA
size: once
DNA: TGCGCCAGCAGCGAAGGCCGGGGTAGCAGCGCCCACGAGCAGGACTTC
CDR3: CASSEGRGSSAHEQDF

V: TRBV11-3
J: TRBJ2-1
D: NA
size: many
DNA: TGTGCCAGCAGTCGGAGGTGGAGTGAGCAGTTCTTC
CDR3: CASSRRWSEQFF

V: TRBV29-1
J: TRBJ2-7
D: TRBD2
size: NA
DNA: TGCAGCGACCTATCGACTAGCGGTCCCTCCTACGAGCAGTACTTC
CDR3: CSDLSTSGPSYEQYF

V: TRBV4-3
J: TRBJ2-2
D: TRBD2
size: NA
DNA: TGCGCCAGCAGCCAAGTTATCGGGACTAGCGGGAGATCAGGGGAGCTGTTTTTT
CDR3: CASSQVIGTSGRSGELFF

V: TRBV2
J: TRBJ2-5
D: NA
size: many
DNA: TGTGCCAGCATGGGGGTGACGGAAGAGACCCAGTACTTC
CDR3: CASMGVTEETQYF

V: TRBV5-8
J: TRBJ1-1
D: NA
size: few
DNA: TGTGCCAGCAGCTCTTACAGATTACAATGGTCTGACACTGAAGCTTTCTTT
CDR3: CASSSYRLQWSDTEAFF

V: TRBV5-5
J: TRBJ2-1
D: NA
size: many
DNA: TGTGCCAGCAGCTTGGCTGGGTTCCATGAGCAGTTCTTC
CDR3: CASSLAGFHEQFF

V: TRBV20-1
J: TRBJ1-2
D: NA
size: NA
DNA: TGCAGTGCTAGACAGAGGTCGGACTATAGCTACACCTTC
CDR3: CSARQRSDYSYTF

V: TRBV11-2
J: TRBJ2-7
D: NA
size: many
DNA: TGTGCCAGCAGCCCCCATCCTACAGGGTTTTCCTACGAGCAGTACTTC
CDR3: CASSPHPTGFSYEQYF

V: TRBV24-1
J: TRBJ2-5
D: NA
size: NA
DNA: TGTGCCACCAGTGATCCGACAGAAGAGACCCAGTACTTC
CDR3: CATSDPTEETQYF

V: TRBV29-1
J: TRBJ1-6
D: NA
size: NA
DNA: TGCAGCGTTCAAGACTCCCTGCGCAATTCACCCCTCCACTTT
CDR3: CSVQDSLRNSPLHF

V: TRBV25-1
J: TRBJ2-1
D: NA
size: NA
DNA: TGTGCCAGCAGCCCCCCGGGACTTGGGGCGTACAATGAGCAGTTCTTC
CDR3: CASSPPGLGAYNEQFF

V: TRBV15
J: TRBJ2-3
D: NA
size: NA
DNA: TGTGCCACCAGCAGAGTCGGGACCAGCACAGATACGCAGTATTTT
CDR3: CATSRVGTSTDTQYF

V: TRBV19
J: TRBJ2-2
D: TRBD1
size: NA
DNA: TGTGCCAGTAGTCCAGGGACAGGGTACACCGGGGAGCTGTTTTTT
CDR3: CASSPGTGYTGELFF

V: TRBV19
J: TRBJ2-2
D: NA
size: NA
DNA: TGTGCCAGTAGTATGAGGATGGGGGGGCTGTTTTTT
CDR3: CASSMRMGGLFF

V: TRBV7-9
J: TRBJ1-1
D: NA
size: many
DNA: TGTGCCAGCAGATCAGAGGGGTGGGGTGAGGGCACTGAAGCTTTCTTT
CDR3: CASRSEGWGEGTEAFF

V: TRBV29-1
J: TRBJ2-5
D: NA
size: NA
DNA: TGCAGCGTTGAACGGCCGGGTATATTCGGGGAGACCCAGTACTTC
CDR3: CSVERPGIFGETQYF

V: TRBV25-1
J: TRBJ2-7
D: NA
size: NA
DNA: TGTGCCAGCAGCGCTAACCCACTACTAGGCTCCTACGAGCAGTACTTC
CDR3: CASSANPLLGSYEQYF